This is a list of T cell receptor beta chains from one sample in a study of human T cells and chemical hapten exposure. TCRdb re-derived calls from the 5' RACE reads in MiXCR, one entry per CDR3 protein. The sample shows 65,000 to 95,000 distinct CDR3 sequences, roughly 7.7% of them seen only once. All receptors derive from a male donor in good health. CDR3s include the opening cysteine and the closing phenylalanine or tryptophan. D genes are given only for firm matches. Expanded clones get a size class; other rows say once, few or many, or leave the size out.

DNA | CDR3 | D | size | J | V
TGCAGTGCTAGATCGGGGAACACTGAAGCTTTCTTT | CSARSGNTEAFF | - | - | TRBJ1-1 | TRBV20-1
TGTGCCAGCAGCCGGTCCAGAGTATCCTACAATGAGCAGTTCTTC | CASSRSRVSYNEQFF | - | many | TRBJ2-1 | TRBV7-8
TGTGCCAGCAGCCAAGTTCCAGGGACGTTAGCGAACACTGAAGCTTTCTTT | CASSQVPGTLANTEAFF | - | few | TRBJ1-1 | TRBV5-6
TGTGCCAGCAGTGGGGTTCCTAATTCACCCCTCCACTTT | CASSGVPNSPLHF | - | many | TRBJ1-6 | TRBV12-3/TRBV12-4
TGTGCCAGCAGCCCCCCGAACCCCTACAATGAGCAGTTCTTC | CASSPPNPYNEQFF | - | many | TRBJ2-1 | TRBV7-8
TGTGCCAGCAGCCCCGGGACAGGAGTATACGAGCAGTACTTC | CASSPGTGVYEQYF | TRBD1 | - | TRBJ2-7 | TRBV14
TGCAGTGCTAGAGCGGAAGAGGGCCGGTCCTACGAGCAGTACTTC | CSARAEEGRSYEQYF | - | many | TRBJ2-7 | TRBV20-1
TGTGCCAGCAGTGAAGCAGCGTGGGAGCAGTTCTTC | CASSEAAWEQFF | - | few | TRBJ2-1 | TRBV2
TGCGCCAGCAGCCAAGAAGGTGGAACTGAGGCCAACGTCCTGACTTTC | CASSQEGGTEANVLTF | - | many | TRBJ2-6 | TRBV4-1
TGTGCCAGCAGACAGGGGCGTGGGACAGATACGCAGTATTTT | CASRQGRGTDTQYF | TRBD1 | few | TRBJ2-3 | TRBV6-6
TGCAGTGCAAGCTCAGGGGGAAGCGACTATGGCTACACCTTC | CSASSGGSDYGYTF | TRBD1 | many | TRBJ1-2 | TRBV20-1
TGTGCCAGCAGCGTAGCTACGAGAGCTAGCGGGGGGATCACAGATACGCAGTATTTT | CASSVATRASGGITDTQYF | TRBD2 | once | TRBJ2-3 | TRBV9
TGTGCCAGCAGTTACCCCGGACAGATGAACACTGAAGCTTTCTTT | CASSYPGQMNTEAFF | - | - | TRBJ1-1 | TRBV6-2/TRBV6-3
TGCAGTGCTAGTCCTGGACAGGGGGACTATGGCTACACCTTC | CSASPGQGDYGYTF | TRBD1 | many | TRBJ1-2 | TRBV20-1
TGTGCCAGCAGCCGGAGCGGGGGTTTACAAGAGACCCAGTACTTC | CASSRSGGLQETQYF | TRBD2 | many | TRBJ2-5 | TRBV6-5
TGTGCCAGCAGCTTGTGGGGACAGGTTCCTACCTACGAGCAGTACTTC | CASSLWGQVPTYEQYF | TRBD1 | many | TRBJ2-7 | TRBV5-6
TGTGCCAGCAGTGGGGCCCCTAAAGGGGGCCCGACAGATACGCAGTATTTT | CASSGAPKGGPTDTQYF | TRBD1 | many | TRBJ2-3 | TRBV25-1
TGTGCCAGCAGTCTAAAACCTTCCGGGACAGTCTCCTACGAGCAGTACTTC | CASSLKPSGTVSYEQYF | TRBD1 | many | TRBJ2-7 | TRBV12-3/TRBV12-4
TGTGCCAGCAGCTTAGCTCAGGGCAGGGACACAGATACGCAGTATTTT | CASSLAQGRDTDTQYF | - | few | TRBJ2-3 | TRBV7-6
TGCAGTGCTAGAGAGTTGTTTACGGGACGGACGTCCGGGGGGGAGCAGTACTTC | CSARELFTGRTSGGEQYF | TRBD2 | - | TRBJ2-7 | TRBV20-1
TGTGCCAGCAGTCCACAGGGAGCTAATGAAAAACTGTTTTTT | CASSPQGANEKLFF | - | many | TRBJ1-4 | TRBV12-3/TRBV12-4
TGCAGTGCTAGAGAGGCCAGGGATAATTCACCCCTCCACTTT | CSAREARDNSPLHF | - | many | TRBJ1-6 | TRBV20-1
TGTGCCACCAGTGACGGGGTTGGGGCCAACGTCCTGACTTTC | CATSDGVGANVLTF | - | - | TRBJ2-6 | TRBV24-1
TGTGCCAGCAGCTTAGACCTAGAGACCCAGTACTTC | CASSLDLETQYF | - | - | TRBJ2-5 | TRBV11-2
TGTGCCAGCAGCCCCGGCCAGGCGAGCTCCTACGAGCAGTACTTC | CASSPGQASSYEQYF | - | many | TRBJ2-7 | TRBV7-6
TGTGCCAGCAGCTTAAGCGTAGGGGACGCTTTCTTT | CASSLSVGDAFF | - | - | TRBJ1-1 | TRBV7-9
TGTGCTAGTGGTGTAAGGGGACAGAGAAATTCACCCCTCCACTTT | CASGVRGQRNSPLHF | TRBD1 | many | TRBJ1-6 | TRBV12-5
TGCGCCAGCAGCTTGGTTGACAGTGAAGCTTTCTTT | CASSLVDSEAFF | - | many | TRBJ1-1 | TRBV5-1
TGTGCCAGCAGCTCTCAGGACAGGGGGCGCAGCTATGGCTACACCTTC | CASSSQDRGRSYGYTF | TRBD1 | few | TRBJ1-2 | TRBV7-9